Listed below are T cell receptor beta chains from one sample, sequenced in a study of CD8 T cells in ankylosing spondylitis. TCRdb itself ran the 5' RACE reads through MiXCR, one entry per CDR3 protein. The data contain 200,000 to 300,000 distinct CDR3 sequences, less than 10% of them singletons. Sample: blood, either unsorted or a sorted T cell fraction (not recorded which). These TCRs come from a male donor with ankylosing spondylitis or in good health (not recorded which). The conserved cysteine and the conserved F or W are not part of the CDR3 here.

TRBV12-3/TRBV12-4 | ASSLLGHLNTGELF
TRBV5-6 | ASSLVGAHSGANVLT
TRBV20-1 | SARETAGAYSYEQY
TRBV20-1 | SARAGTGSYGYT
TRBV12-3/TRBV12-4 | ASSPLGTSAGDEQY
TRBV7-8 | ASSLGPGSGGRYEQY
TRBV5-1 | ASSLGTSAGELF
TRBV12-3/TRBV12-4 | ASSSPAGGARNEQF
TRBV30 | AWSVVRGTEAF
TRBV20-1 | SASRYSYNEQF
TRBV11-1 | ASSLEGGAGSAEAF
TRBV7-8 | ASSRSIADSYNEQF
TRBV19 | ASILSGLQAVNYGYT
TRBV7-9 | ASSLGSSSYNEQF
TRBV12-3/TRBV12-4 | ACRAGNQPQH
TRBV30 | AWNMALNEKLF
TRBV7-2 | ASSSRTGGRGELF
TRBV7-9 | ASEANTEAF
TRBV7-8 | ASSSRWGLNTEAF
TRBV12-3/TRBV12-4 | ASRARTGGAEKLF
TRBV7-2 | ASSLLPDRAAYGYT
TRBV20-1 | SARSPIGAFSYEQY
TRBV27 | ASSLFSPRDSPLH
TRBV5-5 | ASTQTLSGNTIY
TRBV20-1 | SARNRELRPYGYT
TRBV12-3/TRBV12-4 | ASSPTRSSYNEQF
TRBV4-1 | ASSQFYPGFAREARTDTQY
TRBV4-2 | ASSQGAGGTYNEQF
TRBV29-1 | SVDGGLPDRETQY
TRBV2 | ASSEATLRVGGDEQF
TRBV6-5 | ASSYIKGPVGVGELF
TRBV4-2 | ASSQEILRKAGELF
TRBV5-1 | ASSFAGASGELF
TRBV12-3/TRBV12-4 | ASTPHSGRGQETQY
TRBV27 | ASRSTSAVEQY
TRBV20-1 | SARPRLATDTQY
TRBV20-1 | SARVPSGGALSTDTQY
TRBV5-1 | ASSLRGVGANVLT
TRBV24-1 | ATSDFSYGYT
TRBV7-2 | ASSTRTSGATDTQY
TRBV20-1 | SARDGGKGTDTQY